This TCR beta chain originates from a study of early T cells in non-severe SARS-CoV-2 infection. Study-wide background: Bulk RNA from unsorted whole blood was sequenced; chains were unpaired. Study-wide results and limits: VDJdb matching, biased toward anti-spike CD8 responses, missed private and CD4 specificities.

This clonotype appeared many times. What it binds is not known. This CDR3 region has 14 residues. V shed 3 bases and J 2 bases; nucleotides not matched to a gene: 2. CDR1 is LGHNA, CDR2 YSLEER, per germline. Attachment of unique molecular identifiers was made to individual cDNA molecules. MiXCR was run by TCRdb on the 5' RACE reads, yielding one entry per CDR3 protein. The sample yields fewer than 35,000 distinct CDR3 sequences, around 4.6% seen once. J is TRBJ2-3 and V is TRBV4-3, with 7 bases identical to TRBD1. The sequencing sample was made of whole blood. This sequence originates from an adult who was a healthcare worker with PCR-confirmed SARS-CoV-2 infection or an uninfected control (not recorded which). The DNA for the CDR3 is TGCGCCAGCAGCCACGGACAGGTCACAGATACGCAGTATTTT. Translated, it gives CASSHGQVTDTQYF.